These T cell receptor beta chains were read from a single sample in a study of read filtering for tumor transcriptome and immune sequencing. TCRdb re-called the reads through MiXCR, storing one row per CDR3 protein. The sample includes 20,000 to 30,000 distinct CDR3 sequences, roughly 22% of them seen just once. The source material was a population of CD138-negative cells sorted from bone marrow. These TCRs come from a donor at least 40 years old with multiple myeloma. CDR3s leave out the opening cysteine and the closing phenylalanine or tryptophan. Fields, in order: V gene, J gene, CDR3 protein.

>TRBV11-2|TRBJ2-2
ASSSLREPF
>TRBV29-1|TRBJ1-1
SVAPGFSTEAF
>TRBV4-1|TRBJ1-1
ASSQVIGRGWKTEAF
>TRBV7-3|TRBJ2-1
ASRDPGTGLNEQF
>TRBV2|TRBJ2-7
ASSDDRDYEQY
>TRBV19|TRBJ1-4
ASSATSGERLF
>TRBV20-1|TRBJ2-1
SARVLGEQF
>TRBV20-1|TRBJ2-2
SARAGTANTGELF
>TRBV5-1|TRBJ2-5
ASSLGRDQETQY
>TRBV7-9|TRBJ2-1
ASRQAGSGGYNEQF
>TRBV18|TRBJ2-7
ASSTGTGIHEQY
>TRBV30|TRBJ2-7
AWSLAYEQY
>TRBV20-1|TRBJ2-1
SARDLGSYNEQF
>TRBV6-1|TRBJ2-4
ASSDPSGLAKNIQY
>TRBV4-1|TRBJ2-6
ASSPVAGANVLT
>TRBV7-7|TRBJ2-2
ASSFSTGGTSNTGELF
>TRBV7-2|TRBJ2-3
ASSFGDIYTQY
>TRBV7-3|TRBJ2-2
ASSSWTGSNTGELF
>TRBV28|TRBJ1-6
ASSPTGSWNNSPLH